This T cell receptor (beta chain) is drawn from a study of HIV-infected patients and healthy controls. Overall study results and limits: HIV-infected repertoires had significantly higher mean Gini indices than controls, possibly reflecting oligoclonality. Untreated HIV+ repertoires had roughly threefold fewer distinct CDR3s and lower Shannon diversity than healthy controls.

The germline CDR1 and CDR2 sequences are MDHEN and SYDVKM. There are 16 residues in the CDR3. Germline trimming cut 4 bases from V and 7 bases from J; bases unmatched to any gene: 15. Reverse transcription used around 500 ng RNA and constant-region primers for alpha and beta. Using multiplexing indices, alpha and beta chain libraries were generated apart by chain-specific third strand synthesis. Each cDNA molecule was barcoded, and a single primer pair amplified each chain. A 5' RACE adapter with a random hexamer and the SP2 primer site was joined to cDNA. TCRdb re-analysed the 5' RACE reads in MiXCR, keeping a single row per CDR3 protein. The profile covers 20,000 to 30,000 distinct CDR3 sequences, with more than 7.5% appearing a single time and 3% to 4.5% taken by the ten largest. The repertoire came from unfractionated whole blood and reflected all unsorted peripheral T cells. Note on this clonotype: Its specificity is not known. This may be a read error, as it is one base from a much larger clone.

The rearrangement uses TRBV28 and TRBJ2-7, with 8 bases identical to TRBD2. Specimen: blood. The sequence derives from an adult in good health. In DNA, the CDR3 is TGTGCCAGCAGTTCGGGACTAGAGGGCCCAAATGGGGAGCAGTACTTC. This encodes CASSSGLEGPNGEQYF.